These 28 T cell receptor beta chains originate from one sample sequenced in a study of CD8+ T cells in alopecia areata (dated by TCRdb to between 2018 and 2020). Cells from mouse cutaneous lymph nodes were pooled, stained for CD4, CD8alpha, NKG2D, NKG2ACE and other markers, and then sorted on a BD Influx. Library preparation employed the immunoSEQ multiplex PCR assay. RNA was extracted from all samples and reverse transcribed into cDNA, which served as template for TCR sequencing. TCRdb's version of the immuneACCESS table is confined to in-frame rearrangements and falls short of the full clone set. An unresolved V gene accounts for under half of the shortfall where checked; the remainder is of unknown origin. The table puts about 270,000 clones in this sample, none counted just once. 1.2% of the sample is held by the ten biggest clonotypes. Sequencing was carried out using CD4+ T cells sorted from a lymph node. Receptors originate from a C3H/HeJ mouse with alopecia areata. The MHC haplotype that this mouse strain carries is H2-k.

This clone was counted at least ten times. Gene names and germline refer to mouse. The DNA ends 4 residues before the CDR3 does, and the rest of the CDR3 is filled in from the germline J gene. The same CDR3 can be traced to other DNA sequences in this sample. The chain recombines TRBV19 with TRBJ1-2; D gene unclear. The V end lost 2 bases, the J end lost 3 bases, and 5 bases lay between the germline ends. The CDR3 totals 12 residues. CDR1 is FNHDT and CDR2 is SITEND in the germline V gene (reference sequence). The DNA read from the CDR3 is TGTGCCAGCAGTATTGGGGACTCC. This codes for CASSIGDS. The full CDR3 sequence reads CASSIGDSDYTF.

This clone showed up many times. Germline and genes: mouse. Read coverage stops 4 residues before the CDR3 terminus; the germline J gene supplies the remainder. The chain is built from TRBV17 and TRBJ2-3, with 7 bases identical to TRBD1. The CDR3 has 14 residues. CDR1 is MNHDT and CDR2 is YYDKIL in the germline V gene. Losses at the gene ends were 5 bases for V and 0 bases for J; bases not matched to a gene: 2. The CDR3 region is CASSVRGSAETLYF. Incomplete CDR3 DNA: TGTGCTAGCAGTGTCAGGGGGAGTGCAGAA.

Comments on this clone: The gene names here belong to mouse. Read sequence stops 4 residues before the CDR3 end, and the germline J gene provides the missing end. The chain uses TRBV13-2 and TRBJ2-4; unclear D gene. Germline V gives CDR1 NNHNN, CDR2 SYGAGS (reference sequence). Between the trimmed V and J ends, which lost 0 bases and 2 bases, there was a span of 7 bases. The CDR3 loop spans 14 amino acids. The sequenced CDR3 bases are TGTGCCAGCGGTGATGGGGGTCATCAAAAC. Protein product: CASGDGGHQN. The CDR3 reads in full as CASGDGGHQNTLYF.

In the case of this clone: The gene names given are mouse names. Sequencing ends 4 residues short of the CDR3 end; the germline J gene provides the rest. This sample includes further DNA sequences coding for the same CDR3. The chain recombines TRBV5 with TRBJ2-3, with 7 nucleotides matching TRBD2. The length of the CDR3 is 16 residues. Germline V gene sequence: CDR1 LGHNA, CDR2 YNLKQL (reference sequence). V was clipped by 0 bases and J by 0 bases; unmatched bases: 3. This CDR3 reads CASSQDPGLSAETLYF. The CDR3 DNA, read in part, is TGTGCCAGCAGCCAAGATCCGGGACTGAGTGCAGAA.

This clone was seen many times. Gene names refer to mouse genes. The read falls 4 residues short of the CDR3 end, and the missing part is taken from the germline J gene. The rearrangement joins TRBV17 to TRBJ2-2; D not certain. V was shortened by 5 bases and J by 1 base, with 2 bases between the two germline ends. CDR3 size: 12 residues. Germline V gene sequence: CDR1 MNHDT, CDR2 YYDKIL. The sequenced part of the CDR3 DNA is TGTGCTAGCAGTCTAAACACCGGG. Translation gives CASSLNTG. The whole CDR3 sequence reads CASSLNTGQLYF.

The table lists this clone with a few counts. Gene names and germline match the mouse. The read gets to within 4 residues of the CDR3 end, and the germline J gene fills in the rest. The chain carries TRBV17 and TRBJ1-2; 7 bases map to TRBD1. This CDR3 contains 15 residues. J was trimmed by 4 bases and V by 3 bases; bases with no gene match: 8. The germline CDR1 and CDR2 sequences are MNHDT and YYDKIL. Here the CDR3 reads CASSSNRGGVSDYTF. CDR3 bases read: TGTGCTAGCAGTAGCAACAGGGGAGGGGTCTCC.

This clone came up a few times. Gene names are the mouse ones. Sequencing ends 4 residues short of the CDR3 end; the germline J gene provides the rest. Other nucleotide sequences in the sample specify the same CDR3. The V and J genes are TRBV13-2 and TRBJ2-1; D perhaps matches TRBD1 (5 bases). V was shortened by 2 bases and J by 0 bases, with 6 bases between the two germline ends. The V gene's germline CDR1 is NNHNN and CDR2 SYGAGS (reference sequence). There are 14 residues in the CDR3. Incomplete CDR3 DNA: TGTGCCAGCGGTGAGAGGGGTAACTATGCT. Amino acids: CASGERGNYA. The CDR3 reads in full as CASGERGNYAEQFF.

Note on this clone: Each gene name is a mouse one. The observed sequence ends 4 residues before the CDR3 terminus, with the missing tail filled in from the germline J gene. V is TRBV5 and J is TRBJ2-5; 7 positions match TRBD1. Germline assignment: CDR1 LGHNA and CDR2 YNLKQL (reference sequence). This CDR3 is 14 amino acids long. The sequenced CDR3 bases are TGTGCCAGCAGCCAAAGACAGGGAAGAGAC. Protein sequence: CASSQRQGRD. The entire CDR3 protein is CASSQRQGRDTQYF.

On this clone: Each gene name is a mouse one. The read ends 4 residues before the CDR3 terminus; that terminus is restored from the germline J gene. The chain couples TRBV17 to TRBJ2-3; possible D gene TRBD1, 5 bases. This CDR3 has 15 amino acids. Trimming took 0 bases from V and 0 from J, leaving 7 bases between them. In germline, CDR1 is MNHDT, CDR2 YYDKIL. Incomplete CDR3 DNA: TGTGCTAGCAGTAGAGAGGACAAAAGTGCAGAA. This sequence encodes CASSREDKSAE. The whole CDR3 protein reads CASSREDKSAETLYF.

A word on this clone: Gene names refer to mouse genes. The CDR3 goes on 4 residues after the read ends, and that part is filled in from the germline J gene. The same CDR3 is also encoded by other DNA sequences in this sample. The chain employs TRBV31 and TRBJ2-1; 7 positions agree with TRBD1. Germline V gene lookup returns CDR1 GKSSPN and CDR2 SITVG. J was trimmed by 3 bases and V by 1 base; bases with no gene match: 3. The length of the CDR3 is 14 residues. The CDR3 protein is CAWSPRDSYAEQFF. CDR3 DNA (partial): TGTGCCTGGAGTCCCCGGGACAGCTATGCT.

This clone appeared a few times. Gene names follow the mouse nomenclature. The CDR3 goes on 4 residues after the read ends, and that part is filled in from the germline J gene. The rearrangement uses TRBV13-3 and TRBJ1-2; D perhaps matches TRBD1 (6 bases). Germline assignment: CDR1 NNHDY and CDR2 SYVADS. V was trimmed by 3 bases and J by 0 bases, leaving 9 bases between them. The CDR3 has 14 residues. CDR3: CASSGGQANSDYTF. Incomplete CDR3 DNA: TGTGCCAGCAGTGGGGGACAAGCAAACTCC.

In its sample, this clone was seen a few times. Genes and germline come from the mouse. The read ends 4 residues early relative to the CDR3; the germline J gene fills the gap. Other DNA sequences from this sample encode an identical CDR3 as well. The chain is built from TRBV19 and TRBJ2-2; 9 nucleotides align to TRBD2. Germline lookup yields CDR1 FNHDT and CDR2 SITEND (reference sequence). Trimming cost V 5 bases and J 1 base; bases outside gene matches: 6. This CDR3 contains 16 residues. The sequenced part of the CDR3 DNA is TGTGCCAGCAGCGCTCCGGGACTGGGAAACACCGGG. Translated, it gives CASSAPGLGNTG. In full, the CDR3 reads CASSAPGLGNTGQLYF. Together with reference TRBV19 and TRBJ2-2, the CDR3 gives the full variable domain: GGIITQTPKFLIGQEGQKLTLKCQQNFNHDTMYWYRQDSGKGLRLIYYSITENDLQKGDLSEGYDASREKKSSFSLTVTSAQKNEMAVFLCASSAPGLGNTGQLYFGEGSKLTVL.

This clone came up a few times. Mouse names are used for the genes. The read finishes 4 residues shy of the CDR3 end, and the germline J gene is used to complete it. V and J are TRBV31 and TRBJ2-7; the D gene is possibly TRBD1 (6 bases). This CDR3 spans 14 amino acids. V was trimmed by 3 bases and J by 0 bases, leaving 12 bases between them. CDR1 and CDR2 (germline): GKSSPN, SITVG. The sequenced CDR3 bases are TGTGCCTGGAGCCGGAGGACAGACTCCTAT. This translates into CAWSRRTDSY. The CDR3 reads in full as CAWSRRTDSYEQYF.

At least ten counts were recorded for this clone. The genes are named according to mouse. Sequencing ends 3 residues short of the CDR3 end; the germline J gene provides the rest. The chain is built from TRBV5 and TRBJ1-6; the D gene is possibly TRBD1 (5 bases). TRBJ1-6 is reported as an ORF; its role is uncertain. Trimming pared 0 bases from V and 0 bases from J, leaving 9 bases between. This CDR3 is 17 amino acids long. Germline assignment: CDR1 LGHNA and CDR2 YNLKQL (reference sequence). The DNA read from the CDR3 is TGTGCCAGCAGCCAAGATACTGGGGCTTCCTATAATTCGCCC. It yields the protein CASSQDTGASYNSP. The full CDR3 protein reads CASSQDTGASYNSPLYF.

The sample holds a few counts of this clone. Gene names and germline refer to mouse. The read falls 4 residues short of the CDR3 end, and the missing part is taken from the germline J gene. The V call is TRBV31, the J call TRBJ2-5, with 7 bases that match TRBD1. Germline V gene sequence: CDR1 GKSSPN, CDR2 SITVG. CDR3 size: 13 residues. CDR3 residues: CAWSLDRADTQYF. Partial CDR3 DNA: TGTGCCTGGAGTCTCGACAGGGCGGAC.

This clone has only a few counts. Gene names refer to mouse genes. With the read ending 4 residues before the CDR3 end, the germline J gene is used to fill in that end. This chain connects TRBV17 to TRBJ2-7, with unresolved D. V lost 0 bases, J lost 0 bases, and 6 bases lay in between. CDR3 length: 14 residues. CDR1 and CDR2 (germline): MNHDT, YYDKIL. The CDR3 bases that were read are TGTGCTAGCAGTAGAGATCCAAACTCCTAT. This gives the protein CASSRDPNSY. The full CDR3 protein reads CASSRDPNSYEQYF.

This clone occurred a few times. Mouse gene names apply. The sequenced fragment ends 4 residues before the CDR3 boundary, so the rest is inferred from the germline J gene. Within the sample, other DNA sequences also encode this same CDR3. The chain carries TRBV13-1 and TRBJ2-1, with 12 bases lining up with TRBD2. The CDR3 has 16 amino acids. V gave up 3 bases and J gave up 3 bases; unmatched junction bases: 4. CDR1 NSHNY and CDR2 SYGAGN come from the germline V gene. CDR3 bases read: TGTGCCAGCAGTGGGGGACTGGGGGGTTTCTATGCT. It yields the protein CASSGGLGGFYA. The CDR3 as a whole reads CASSGGLGGFYAEQFF.

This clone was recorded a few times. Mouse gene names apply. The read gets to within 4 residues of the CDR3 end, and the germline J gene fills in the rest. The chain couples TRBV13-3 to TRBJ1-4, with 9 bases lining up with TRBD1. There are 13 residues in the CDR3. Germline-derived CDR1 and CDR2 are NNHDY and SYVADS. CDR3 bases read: TGTGCCAGCAGTCTGGACAGGGGCGAA. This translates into CASSLDRGE. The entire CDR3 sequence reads CASSLDRGERLFF.

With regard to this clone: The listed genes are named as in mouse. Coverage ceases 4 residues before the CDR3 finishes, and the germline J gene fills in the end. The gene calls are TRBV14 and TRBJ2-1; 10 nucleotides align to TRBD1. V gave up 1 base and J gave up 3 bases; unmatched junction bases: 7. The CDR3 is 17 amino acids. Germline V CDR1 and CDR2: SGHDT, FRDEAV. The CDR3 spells CASSFPTGTGVYAEQFF. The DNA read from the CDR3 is TGTGCCAGCAGTTTCCCCACCGGGACAGGGGTCTATGCT.

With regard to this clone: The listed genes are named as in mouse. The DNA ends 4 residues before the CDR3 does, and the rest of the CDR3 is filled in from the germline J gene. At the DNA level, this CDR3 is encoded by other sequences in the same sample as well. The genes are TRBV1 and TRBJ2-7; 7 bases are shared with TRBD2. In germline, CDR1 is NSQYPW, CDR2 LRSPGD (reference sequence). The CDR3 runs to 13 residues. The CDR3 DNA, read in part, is TGCACCTGCAGTGCACCTGGGGGTTAT. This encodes CTCSAPGGY. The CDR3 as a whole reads CTCSAPGGYEQYF.

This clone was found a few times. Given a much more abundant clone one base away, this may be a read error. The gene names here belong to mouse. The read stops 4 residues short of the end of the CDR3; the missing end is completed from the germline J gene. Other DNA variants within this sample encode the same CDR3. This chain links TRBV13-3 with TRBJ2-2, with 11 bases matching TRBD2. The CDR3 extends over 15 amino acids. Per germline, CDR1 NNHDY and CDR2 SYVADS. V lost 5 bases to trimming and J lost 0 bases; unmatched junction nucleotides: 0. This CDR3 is CASRDWGANTGQLYF. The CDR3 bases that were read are TGTGCCAGCAGGGACTGGGGGGCAAACACCGGG.

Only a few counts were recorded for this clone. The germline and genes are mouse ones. This CDR3 reads CASSDAPWTSAETLYF. The part of the CDR3 DNA that was read is TGTGCCAGCAGTGATGCTCCCTGGACTAGTGCAGAA. This chain uses TRBV13-1 with TRBJ2-3; tentatively, D is TRBD2 (5 bases). Sequencing ends 4 residues short of the CDR3 end; the germline J gene provides the rest. Germline V lookup: CDR1 NSHNY, CDR2 SYGAGN. The CDR3 has 16 amino acids. V was pared by 0 bases and J by 0 bases, with 11 bases between.

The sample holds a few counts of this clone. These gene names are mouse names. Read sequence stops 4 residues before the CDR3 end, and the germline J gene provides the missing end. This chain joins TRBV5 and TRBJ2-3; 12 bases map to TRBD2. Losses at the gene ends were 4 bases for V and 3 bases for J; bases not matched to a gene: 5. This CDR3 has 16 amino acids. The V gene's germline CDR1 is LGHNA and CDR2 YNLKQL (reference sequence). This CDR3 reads CASSPTGTGGAETLYF. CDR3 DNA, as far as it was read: TGTGCCAGCAGCCCTACCGGGACTGGGGGGGCAGAA.

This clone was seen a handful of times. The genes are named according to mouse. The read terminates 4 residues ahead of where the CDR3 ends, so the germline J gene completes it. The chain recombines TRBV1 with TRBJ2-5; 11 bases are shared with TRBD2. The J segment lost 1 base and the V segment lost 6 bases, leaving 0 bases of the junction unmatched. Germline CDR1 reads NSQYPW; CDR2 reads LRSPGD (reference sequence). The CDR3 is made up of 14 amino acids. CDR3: CTCRTGGDQDTQYF. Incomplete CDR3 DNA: TGCACCTGCAGGACTGGGGGGGACCAAGAC.

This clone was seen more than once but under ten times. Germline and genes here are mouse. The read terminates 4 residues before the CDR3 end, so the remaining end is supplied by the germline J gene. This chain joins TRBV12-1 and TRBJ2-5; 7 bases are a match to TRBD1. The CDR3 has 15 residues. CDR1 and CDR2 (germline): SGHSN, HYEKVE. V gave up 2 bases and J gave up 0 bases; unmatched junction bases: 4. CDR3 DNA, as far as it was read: TGTGCCAGCTCTCCCTCGACAGGGAACCAAGAC. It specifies CASSPSTGNQD. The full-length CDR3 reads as CASSPSTGNQDTQYF.

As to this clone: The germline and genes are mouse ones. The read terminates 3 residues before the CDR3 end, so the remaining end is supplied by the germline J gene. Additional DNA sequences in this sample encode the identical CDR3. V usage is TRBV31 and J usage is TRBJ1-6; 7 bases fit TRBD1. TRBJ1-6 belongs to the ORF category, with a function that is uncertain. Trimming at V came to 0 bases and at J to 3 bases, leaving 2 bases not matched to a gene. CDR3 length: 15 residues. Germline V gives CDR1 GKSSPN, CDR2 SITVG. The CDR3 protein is CAWSLDRDYNSPLYF. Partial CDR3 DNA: TGTGCCTGGAGTCTAGACAGGGACTATAATTCGCCC.

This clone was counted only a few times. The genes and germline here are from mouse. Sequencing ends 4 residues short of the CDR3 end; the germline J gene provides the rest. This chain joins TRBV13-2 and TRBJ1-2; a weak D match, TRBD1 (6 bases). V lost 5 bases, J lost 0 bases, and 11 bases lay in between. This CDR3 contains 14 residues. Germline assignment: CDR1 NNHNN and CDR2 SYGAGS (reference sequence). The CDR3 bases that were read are TGTGCCAGCGGGTCACAGGGATCAAACTCC. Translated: CASGSQGSNS. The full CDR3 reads CASGSQGSNSDYTF.

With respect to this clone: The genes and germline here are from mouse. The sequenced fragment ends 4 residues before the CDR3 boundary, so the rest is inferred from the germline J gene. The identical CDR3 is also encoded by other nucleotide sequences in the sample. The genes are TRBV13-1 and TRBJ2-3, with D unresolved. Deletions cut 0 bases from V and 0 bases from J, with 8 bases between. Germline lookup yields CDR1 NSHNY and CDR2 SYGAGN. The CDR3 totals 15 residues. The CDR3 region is CASSDVLGSAETLYF. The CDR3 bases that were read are TGTGCCAGCAGTGATGTTTTGGGTAGTGCAGAA.